These 4 T cell receptor beta chains came from one sample sequenced in a study of CD8 T cells in Susac syndrome. Random hexamers primed reverse transcription of about 0.45 to 1 ug RNA. Via MiXCR, TCRdb re-called the immunoSEQ multiplex PCR reads, giving one row per CDR3 protein. Counted here are approximately 210,000 distinct CDR3 sequences, roughly 96% occurring once; the ten biggest clones make up about 0.091%. The sample was CD4+ T cells from PBMCs. The source is a human donor with multiple sclerosis.

The CDR3 DNA follows: TGTGCCAGCAGTCAGAATGCCCCTCCCGCGGGTGGGGGGTTCTTC. Its protein product is CASSQNAPPAGGGFF. The gene calls are TRBV12-3 or TRBV12-4 and TRBJ2-1; the D call may be TRBD1 or TRBD2 (5 bases each). CDR3 length equals 15 residues. Trimming cost V 5 bases and J 15 bases, with 26 bases left between them.

This clonotype was picked up a small number of times. The rearrangement links TRBV27 to TRBJ2-1; 9 bases map to TRBD2. This CDR3 is built from 14 residues. Trimming cost V 5 bases and J 4 bases; bases outside gene matches: 3. Germline V gene sequence: CDR1 MNHEY, CDR2 SMNVEV (reference sequence). CDR3 loop: CASSPSGRYNEQFF. CDR3 nucleotide sequence: TGTGCCAGCAGTCCCAGCGGGAGGTACAATGAGCAGTTCTTC.

This chain uses TRBV20-1 with TRBJ2-1; D may be TRBD1 or TRBD2 (5 bases each). Per germline, CDR1 DFQATT and CDR2 SNEGSKA (reference sequence). The CDR3 spans 16 residues. The V gene lost 6 bases and the J gene lost 2 bases, with 20 bases spanning the gap. CDR3 residues: CSATKVGTPPYNEQFF. Here the CDR3 DNA reads TGCAGTGCCACGAAAGTCGGGACCCCTCCCTACAATGAGCAGTTCTTC.

The chain carries TRBV20-1 and TRBJ2-7, with 7 bases aligning to TRBD2. In germline, CDR1 is DFQATT, CDR2 SNEGSKA (reference sequence). CDR3 length: 15 amino acids. V dropped 5 bases and J dropped 0; count of bases not matched to a gene: 10. The CDR3 sequence is CSAQRRPGGSYEQYF. Here the CDR3 DNA reads TGCAGTGCTCAAAGGCGCCCGGGGGGCTCCTACGAGCAGTACTTC.